The 9 T cell receptor beta chains below were found in one sample sequenced in a study of cytotoxic CD8 clonotypes in ibrutinib-treated CLL. Only in-frame clones appear in the TCRdb table, and some are missing; sequencing was by immunoSEQ multiplex PCR. Altogether approximately 200,000 clones are present, 72% being singletons, with the ten largest covering roughly 12%. The material was PBMCs, obtained after 24 months of ibrutinib treatment. These receptors all come from a human donor with chronic lymphocytic leukemia.

The gene calls are TRBV19 and TRBJ1-2; D is uncertain. The CDR3 consists of 15 residues. V was pared by 5 bases and J by 5 bases, with 18 bases between. The germline V gene encodes CDR1 LNHDA and CDR2 SQIVND (reference sequence). The CDR3 sequence is CASSGDGRQKYGYTF. The DNA for the CDR3 is TGTGCCAGTAGTGGCGACGGACGGCAAAAGTATGGCTACACCTTC.

The rearrangement uses TRBV7-9 and TRBJ2-5; tentative D call: TRBD1 (5 bases). V gave up 8 bases and J gave up 2 bases, with 9 bases separating them. CDR1 and CDR2 from the germline V gene are SEHNR and FQNEAQ (reference sequence). The CDR3 runs 12 residues. CDR3 sequence (DNA): TGTGCCAGCGGCCGACAGCAAGAGACCCAGTACTTC. This translates into CASGRQQETQYF.

The genes are TRBV10-3 and TRBJ2-3; D not certain. The CDR3 extends over 13 amino acids. Germline V gene data show CDR1 as ENHRY and CDR2 as SYGVKD. V gave up 2 bases and J gave up 3 bases, with 6 bases separating them. CDR3 loop: CAISEGRTDTQYF. CDR3 nucleotides: TGTGCCATCAGTGAGGGAAGGACAGATACGCAGTATTTT.

The J gene is TRBJ2-2, the V gene TRBV21-1; no check of the table's D call, TRBD2, against the DNA was made. TRBV21-1 is classified as a pseudogene. This CDR3 comprises 16 residues. CDR3 nucleotide sequence: TGTGCCAGCATTGGGTTTAAAGGAGGCAACACCGGGGAGCTGTTTTTT. This codes for CASIGFKGGNTGELFF.

V usage is TRBV30 and J usage is TRBJ2-1, with 9 bases identical to TRBD2. With 0 bases clipped from V and 3 bases from J, the junction kept 9 bases outside the gene matches. Germline V gene data show CDR1 as GTSNPN and CDR2 as SVGIG (reference sequence). CDR3 size: 17 residues. The DNA of the CDR3 is TGTGCCTGGAGTGTAGGTCACCGCGGGAGGGACTACAATGAGCAGTTCTTC. Translated: CAWSVGHRGRDYNEQFF.

V usage is TRBV7-2 and J usage is TRBJ1-1; D is possibly TRBD1 (6 bases). The CDR3 runs 19 residues. Trimming removed 4 bases from V and 0 bases from J, with 24 bases in between. Germline loops: CDR1 SGHTA, CDR2 FQGNSA. The CDR3 coding sequence is TGTGCCAGCAGCTGGACCTTCTTTCGGGGGCGCGGAATGAACACTGAAGCTTTCTTT. Translated: CASSWTFFRGRGMNTEAFF. The full variable domain, its missing parts supplied by reference TRBV7-2 and TRBJ1-1, is GAGVSQSPSNKVTEKGKDVELRCDPISGHTALYWYRQSLGQGLEFLIYFQGNSAPDKSGLPSDRFSAERTGGSVSTLTIQRTQQEDSAVYLCASSWTFFRGRGMNTEAFFGQGTRLTVV.

This clone appeared a single time. The V and J genes are TRBV5-1 and TRBJ2-1; 13 bases line up with TRBD2. Germline loops: CDR1 SGHRS, CDR2 YFSETQ. The CDR3 spans 16 residues. V gave up 4 bases and J gave up 6 bases; unmatched junction bases: 7. The CDR3 is CASSPPGLAGANEQFF. The CDR3 DNA sequence: TGCGCCAGCAGCCCGCCAGGACTAGCGGGAGCCAATGAGCAGTTCTTC.

The chain links TRBV11-2 to TRBJ1-5; D unclear. The V gene lost 5 bases and the J gene lost 0 bases, with 11 bases spanning the gap. Germline CDR1 and CDR2: SGHAT and FQNNGV. The CDR3 is made up of 15 amino acids. CDR3 protein: CASSPGRHSNQPQHF. Here the CDR3 DNA reads TGTGCCAGCAGCCCCGGCCGGCATAGCAATCAGCCCCAGCATTTT. Together with reference TRBV11-2 and TRBJ1-5, the CDR3 gives the full variable domain: EAGVAQSPRYKIIEKRQSVAFWCNPISGHATLYWYQQILGQGPKLLIQFQNNGVVDDSQLPKDRFSAERLKGVDSTLKIQPAKLEDSAVYLCASSPGRHSNQPQHFGDGTRLSIL.

In its sample, this clone was seen once. The chain links TRBV5-1 to TRBJ2-5; D gene unclear. CDR3 length: 15 amino acids. Germline V gene data show CDR1 as SGHRS and CDR2 as YFSETQ. Trimming took off 0 bases at V and 5 bases at J, with 14 bases between the two ends. The chain's CDR3 is CASSLAVSTRETQYF. CDR3 nucleotide sequence: TGCGCCAGCAGCTTGGCAGTCAGTACGAGGGAGACCCAGTACTTC.